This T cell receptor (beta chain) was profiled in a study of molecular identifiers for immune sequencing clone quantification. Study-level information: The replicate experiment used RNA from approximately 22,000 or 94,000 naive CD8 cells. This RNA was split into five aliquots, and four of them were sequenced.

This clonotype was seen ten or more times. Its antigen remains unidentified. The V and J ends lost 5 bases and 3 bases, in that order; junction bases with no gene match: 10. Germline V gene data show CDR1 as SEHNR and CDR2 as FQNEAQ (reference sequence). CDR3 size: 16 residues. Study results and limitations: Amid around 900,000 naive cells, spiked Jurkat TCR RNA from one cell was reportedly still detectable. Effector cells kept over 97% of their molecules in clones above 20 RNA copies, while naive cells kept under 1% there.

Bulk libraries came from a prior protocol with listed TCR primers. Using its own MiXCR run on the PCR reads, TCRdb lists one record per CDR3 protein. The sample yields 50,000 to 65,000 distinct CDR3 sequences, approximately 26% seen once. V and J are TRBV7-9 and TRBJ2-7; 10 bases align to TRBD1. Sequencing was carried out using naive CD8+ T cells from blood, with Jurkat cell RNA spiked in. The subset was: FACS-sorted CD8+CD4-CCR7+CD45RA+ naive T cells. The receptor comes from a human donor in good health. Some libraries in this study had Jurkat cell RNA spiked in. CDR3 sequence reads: CASSTQTRDRGYEQYF. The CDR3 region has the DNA TGTGCCAGCAGCACACAAACCCGGGACAGGGGCTACGAGCAGTACTTC.